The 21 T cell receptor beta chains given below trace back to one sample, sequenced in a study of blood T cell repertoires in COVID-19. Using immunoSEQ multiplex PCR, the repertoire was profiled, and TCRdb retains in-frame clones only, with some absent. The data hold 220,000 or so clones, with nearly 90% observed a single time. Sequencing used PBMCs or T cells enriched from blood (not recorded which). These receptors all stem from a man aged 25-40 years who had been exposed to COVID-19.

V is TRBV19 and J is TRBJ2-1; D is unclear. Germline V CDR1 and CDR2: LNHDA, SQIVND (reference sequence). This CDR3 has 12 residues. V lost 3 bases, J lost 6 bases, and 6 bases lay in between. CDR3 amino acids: CASSMGPNEQFF. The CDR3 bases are TGTGCCAGTAGTATGGGCCCCAATGAGCAGTTCTTC. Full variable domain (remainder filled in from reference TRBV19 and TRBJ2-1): DGGITQSPKYLFRKEGQNVTLSCEQNLNHDAMYWYRQDPGQGLRLIYYSQIVNDFQKGDIAEGYSVSREKKESFPLTVTSAQKNPTAFYLCASSMGPNEQFFGPGTRLTVL.

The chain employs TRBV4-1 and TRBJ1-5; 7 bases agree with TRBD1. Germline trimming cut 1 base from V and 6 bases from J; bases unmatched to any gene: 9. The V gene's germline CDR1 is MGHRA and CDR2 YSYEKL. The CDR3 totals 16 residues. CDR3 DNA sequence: TGCGCCAGCAGCCAAGGGCGGCAGGGGGGATTTCAGCCCCAGCATTTT. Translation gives CASSQGRQGGFQPQHF.

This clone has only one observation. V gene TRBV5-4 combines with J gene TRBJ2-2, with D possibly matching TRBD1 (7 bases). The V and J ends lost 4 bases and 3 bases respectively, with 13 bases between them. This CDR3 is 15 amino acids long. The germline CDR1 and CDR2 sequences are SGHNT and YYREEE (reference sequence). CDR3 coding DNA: TGTGCCAGCAGCCTGGACAGGAGGGACACCGGGGAGCTGTTTTTT. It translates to CASSLDRRDTGELFF.

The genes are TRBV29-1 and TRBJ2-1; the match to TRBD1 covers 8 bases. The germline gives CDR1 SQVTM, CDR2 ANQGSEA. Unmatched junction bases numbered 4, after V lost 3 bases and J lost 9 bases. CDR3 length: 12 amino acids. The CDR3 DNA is TGCAGCGTTGACAGGGGGCAGGGTGAGCAGTTCTTC. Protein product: CSVDRGQGEQFF.

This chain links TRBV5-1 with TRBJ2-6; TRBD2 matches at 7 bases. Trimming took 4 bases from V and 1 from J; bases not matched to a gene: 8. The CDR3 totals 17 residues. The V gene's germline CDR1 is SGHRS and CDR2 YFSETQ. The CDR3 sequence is CASSTQAGGSGANVLTF. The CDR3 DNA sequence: TGCGCCAGCAGCACCCAAGCCGGGGGGTCTGGGGCCAACGTCCTGACTTTC.

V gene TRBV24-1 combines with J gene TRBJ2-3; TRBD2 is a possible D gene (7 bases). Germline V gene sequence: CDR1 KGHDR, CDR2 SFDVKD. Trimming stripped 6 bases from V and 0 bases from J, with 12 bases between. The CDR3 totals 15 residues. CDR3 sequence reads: CATSTGRASTDTQYF. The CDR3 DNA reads TGTGCCACCAGTACAGGGAGGGCTAGCACAGATACGCAGTATTTT.

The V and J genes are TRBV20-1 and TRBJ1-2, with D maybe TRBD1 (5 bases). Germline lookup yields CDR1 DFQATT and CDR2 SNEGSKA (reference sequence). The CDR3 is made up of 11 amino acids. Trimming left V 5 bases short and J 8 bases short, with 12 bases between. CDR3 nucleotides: TGCAGTGCTTCAGAGGCAGGGGGCTACACCTTC. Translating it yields CSASEAGGYTF.

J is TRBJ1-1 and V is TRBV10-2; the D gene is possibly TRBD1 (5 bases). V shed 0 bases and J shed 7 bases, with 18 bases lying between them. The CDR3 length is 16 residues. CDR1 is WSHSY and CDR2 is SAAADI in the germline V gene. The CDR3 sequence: CASSESVGGTDVEAFF. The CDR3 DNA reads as TGCGCCAGCAGTGAGTCCGTCGGCGGGACGGATGTTGAAGCTTTCTTT.

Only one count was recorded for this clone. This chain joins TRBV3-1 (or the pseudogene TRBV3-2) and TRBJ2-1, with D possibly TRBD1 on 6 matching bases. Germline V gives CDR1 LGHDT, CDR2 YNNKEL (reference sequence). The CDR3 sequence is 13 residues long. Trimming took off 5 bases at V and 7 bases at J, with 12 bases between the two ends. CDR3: CASSKIQGNEQFF. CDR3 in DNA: TGTGCCAGCAGCAAAATTCAGGGGAATGAGCAGTTCTTC.

In nucleotides, the CDR3 is TGTGCCAGCGGCCGGGGGGCGGGTAATGAAAAACTGTTTTTT. It specifies CASGRGAGNEKLFF. V gene TRBV2 combines with J gene TRBJ1-4; a weak D match, TRBD1 (6 bases). Trimming stripped 8 bases from V and 4 bases from J, with 14 bases between. CDR3 length: 14 residues. The germline V gene has CDR1 SNHLY and CDR2 FYNNEI.

CDR3 DNA sequence: TGTGCCAGCAGCCAAGATCTCGGAGTTTACGAGCAGTACTTC. Protein product: CASSQDLGVYEQYF. This chain links TRBV4-2 with TRBJ2-7; D ambiguous. Deletions cut 0 bases from V and 4 bases from J, with 10 bases between. Per the germline V gene, CDR1 is LGHNA and CDR2 is YNFKEQ. CDR3 length: 14 amino acids.

The CDR3 region has the DNA TGTGCCAGCAGCTTAAAGCCCTGGGACAGGGGAGAGACCCAGTACTTC. Residues: CASSLKPWDRGETQYF. This rearrangement joins TRBV7-3 to TRBJ2-5, with 10 bases matching TRBD1. CDR1 is SGHTA, CDR2 FQGTGA, per germline. With V trimmed by 1 base and J by 4 bases, 6 bases remained unmatched. The CDR3 loop spans 16 amino acids.

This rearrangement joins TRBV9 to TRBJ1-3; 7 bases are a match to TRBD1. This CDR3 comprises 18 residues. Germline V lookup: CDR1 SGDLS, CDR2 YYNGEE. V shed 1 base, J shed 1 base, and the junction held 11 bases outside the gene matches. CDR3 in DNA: TGTGCCAGCAGCGTATATTCAAGACAGGGAGAATCTGGAAACACCATATATTTT. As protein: CASSVYSRQGESGNTIYF.

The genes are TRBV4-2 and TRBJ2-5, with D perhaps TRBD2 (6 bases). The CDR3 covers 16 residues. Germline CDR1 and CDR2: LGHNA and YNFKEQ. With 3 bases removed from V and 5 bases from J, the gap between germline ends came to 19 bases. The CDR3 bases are TGTGCCAGCAGCCATGAAGGTGGGGGGAGTGGGGAGACCCAGTACTTC. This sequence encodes CASSHEGGGSGETQYF.

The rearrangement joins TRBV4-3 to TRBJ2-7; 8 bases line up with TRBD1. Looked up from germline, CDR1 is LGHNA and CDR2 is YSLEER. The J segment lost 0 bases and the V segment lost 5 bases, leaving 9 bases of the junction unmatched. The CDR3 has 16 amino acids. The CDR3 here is CASSSHRGVSSYEQYF. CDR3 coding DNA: TGCGCCAGCAGCTCTCACAGGGGGGTGAGCTCCTACGAGCAGTACTTC.

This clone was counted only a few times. The CDR3 nucleotides read TGTGCCAGCAGCCCGACAGGGAACGGGGCCAACGTCCTGACTTTC. It is translated as CASSPTGNGANVLTF. The chain recombines TRBV7-9 with TRBJ2-6; 7 bases are shared with TRBD1. The V gene end was trimmed by 5 bases and the J gene end by 4 bases; junction bases not matched to a gene: 5. This CDR3 is 15 amino acids long. CDR1 and CDR2 from the germline V gene are SEHNR and FQNEAQ (reference sequence).

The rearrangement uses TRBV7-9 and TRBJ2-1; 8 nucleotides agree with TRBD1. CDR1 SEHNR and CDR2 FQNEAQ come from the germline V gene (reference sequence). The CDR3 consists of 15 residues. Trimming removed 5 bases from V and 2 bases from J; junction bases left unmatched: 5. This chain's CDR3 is CASSPWTGTYNEQFF. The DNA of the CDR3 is TGTGCCAGCAGCCCTTGGACAGGGACCTACAATGAGCAGTTCTTC.

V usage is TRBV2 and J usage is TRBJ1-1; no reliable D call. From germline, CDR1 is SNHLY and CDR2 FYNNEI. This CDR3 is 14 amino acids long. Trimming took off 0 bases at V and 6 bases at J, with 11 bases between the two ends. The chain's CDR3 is CASSEARQRAEAFF. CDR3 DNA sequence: TGTGCCAGCAGTGAAGCGCGGCAGCGCGCTGAAGCTTTCTTT.

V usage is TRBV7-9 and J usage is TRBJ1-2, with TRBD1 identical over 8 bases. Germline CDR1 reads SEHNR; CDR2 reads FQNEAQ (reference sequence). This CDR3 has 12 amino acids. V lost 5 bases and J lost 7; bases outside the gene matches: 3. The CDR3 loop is CASSTTGGGYTF. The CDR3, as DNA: TGTGCCAGCAGCACAACAGGGGGTGGCTACACCTTC.

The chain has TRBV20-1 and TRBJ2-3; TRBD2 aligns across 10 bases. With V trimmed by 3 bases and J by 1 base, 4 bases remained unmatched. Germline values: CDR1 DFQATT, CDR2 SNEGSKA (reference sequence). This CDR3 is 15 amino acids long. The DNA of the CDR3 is TGCAGTGCTAGTCGACTAGCGGGCCGCACAGATACGCAGTATTTT. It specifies CSASRLAGRTDTQYF.

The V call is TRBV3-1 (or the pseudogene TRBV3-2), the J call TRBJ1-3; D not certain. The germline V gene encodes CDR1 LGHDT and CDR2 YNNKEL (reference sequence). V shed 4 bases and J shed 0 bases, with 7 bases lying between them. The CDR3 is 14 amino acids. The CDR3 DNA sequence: TGTGCCAGCAGCCCCGACTACTCTGGAAACACCATATATTTT. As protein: CASSPDYSGNTIYF.